Detailed here is one TCR beta chain. This CDR3 comprises 14 residues. Germline lookup yields CDR1 SGDLS and CDR2 YYNGEE. The ends were cut back, 0 bases at V and 11 bases at J, with 12 bases in the middle. The protocol was immunoSEQ multiplex PCR, while the TCRdb copy is restricted to in-frame clones and leaves out a portion. This sample carries over 100,000 clones, under 95% of them seen once, and the ten largest clones take under 3%. The data are from a study of control samples from healthy donors and cancer patients. The chain combines TRBV9 with TRBJ1-6; D is unclear. Sequencing was carried out using blood. The TCR sequence derives from a woman aged 18-29 years in good health. The CDR3 here is CASSVDFGSPPLHF. In DNA, the CDR3 is TGTGCCAGCAGCGTAGATTTCGGATCTCCACCCCTCCACTTT.